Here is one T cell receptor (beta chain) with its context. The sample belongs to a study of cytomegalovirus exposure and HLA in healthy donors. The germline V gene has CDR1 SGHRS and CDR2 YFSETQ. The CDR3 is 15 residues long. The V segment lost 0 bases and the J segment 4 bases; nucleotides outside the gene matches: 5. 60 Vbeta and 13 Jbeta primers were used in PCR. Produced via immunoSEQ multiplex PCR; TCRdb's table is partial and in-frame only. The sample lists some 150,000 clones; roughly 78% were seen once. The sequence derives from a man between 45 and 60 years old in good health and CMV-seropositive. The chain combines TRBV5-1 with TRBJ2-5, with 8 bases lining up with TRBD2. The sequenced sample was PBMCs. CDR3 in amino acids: CASSLGGRPGETQYF. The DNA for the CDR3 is TGCGCCAGCAGCTTGGGCGGGAGGCCGGGAGAGACCCAGTACTTC.